The rows below give T cell receptor beta chains drawn from one sample of a study of vaccination and CD4 T cells after COVID-19. No cognate antigen is known for these TCRs. TCRdb fed the PCR reads into MiXCR, producing one record per CDR3 protein. The sample includes about 20,000 distinct CDR3 sequences, around 50% of them seen just once. The material sequenced was CD4+ T cells from blood, cultured in vitro. The receptors were sampled from a human donor who had recovered from COVID-19. Both conserved end residues are part of each CDR3. The order of the fields is V gene, clone size, CDR3 length, CDR3 protein. The size field is filled for only some rows; it gives once, few, many or a size class.

>TRBV2|-|13
CASSEALGGQAFF
>TRBV6-2/TRBV6-3|few|17
CASSYRGPQIVTDTQYF
>TRBV19|-|12
CASTERGNTIYF
>TRBV5-4|-|16
CASSPPASGGQETQYF
>TRBV10-3|-|13
CAITRTMNTEAFF
>TRBV24-1|few|15
CATSGGMGRQETQYF
>TRBV5-1|few|17
CASSSPGLAGGIDTQYF
>TRBV6-2/TRBV6-3|few|19
CASSYTPGQGGLLNTEAFF
>TRBV6-1|-|15
CASSEAGVTNEKLFF
>TRBV6-1|few|14
CASSGAIQDEKLFF
>TRBV30|-|14
CAWSFGGSTDTQYF
>TRBV20-1|few|17
CSARPPGVAGGHETQYF
>TRBV19|-|15
CASSNLDRSTYEQYF
>TRBV24-1|few|14
CATSRTGGEETQYF
>TRBV27|-|14
CASSLLRQGSEAFF
>TRBV7-9|-|17
CASSRRARTSGTDTQYF
>TRBV12-3/TRBV12-4|-|14
CASSFRGRETEAFF